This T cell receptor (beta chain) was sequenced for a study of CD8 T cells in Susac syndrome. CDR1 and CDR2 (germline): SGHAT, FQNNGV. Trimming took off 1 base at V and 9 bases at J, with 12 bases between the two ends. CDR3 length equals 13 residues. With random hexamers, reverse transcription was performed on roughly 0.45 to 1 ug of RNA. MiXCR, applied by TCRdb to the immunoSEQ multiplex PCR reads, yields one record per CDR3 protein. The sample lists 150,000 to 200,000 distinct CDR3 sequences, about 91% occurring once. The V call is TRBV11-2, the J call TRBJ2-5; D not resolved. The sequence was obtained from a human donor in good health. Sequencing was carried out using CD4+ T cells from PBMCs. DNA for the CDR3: TGTGCCAGCAGCTTAGCGGCACTTCAGGCCCAGTACTTC. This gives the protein CASSLAALQAQYF.